A selection of T cell receptor beta chains follows, all from one sample in a study of blood T cell repertoires in COVID-19. The protocol was immunoSEQ multiplex PCR, while the TCRdb copy is restricted to in-frame clones and leaves out a portion. The data contain hundreds of thousands of clones, about 88% of them singletons. The specimen sequenced was peripheral blood. Receptor source: a woman in her forties or fifties with COVID-19, enrolled during active disease. CDR3s include the opening cysteine and the closing phenylalanine or tryptophan. The order of the fields is clone size, V gene, J gene, D gene, CDR3 protein, CDR3 DNA. D genes are given only for firm matches. Part of the rows lack a size; the others show once, few, many or a class for expanded clones.

clone_size: .
v_call: TRBV12-5
j_call: TRBJ2-7
d_call: TRBD2
cdr3_aa: CASGSYFERGGRQQYF
cdr3_nt: TGTGCTAGTGGTTCCTACTTCGAGCGGGGGGGTCGTCAGCAGTACTTC

clone_size: .
v_call: TRBV11-1
j_call: TRBJ1-2
d_call: TRBD1
cdr3_aa: CASSPLRDRANYGYTF
cdr3_nt: TGTGCCAGCAGCCCACTCCGGGACAGGGCGAACTATGGCTACACCTTC

clone_size: once
v_call: TRBV5-1
j_call: TRBJ1-3
d_call: .
cdr3_aa: CASSLSVGGLSGNTIYF
cdr3_nt: TGCGCCAGCAGCTTGTCGGTCGGGGGTCTCTCTGGAAACACCATATATTTT

clone_size: .
v_call: TRBV4-1
j_call: TRBJ1-2
d_call: .
cdr3_aa: CASSQDWGVSYGYTF
cdr3_nt: TGCGCCAGCAGCCAAGATTGGGGGGTGAGCTATGGCTACACCTTC

clone_size: .
v_call: TRBV2
j_call: TRBJ2-2
d_call: .
cdr3_aa: CASSENSLNTGELFF
cdr3_nt: TGTGCCAGCAGTGAAAACTCCCTCAACACCGGGGAGCTGTTTTTT

clone_size: .
v_call: TRBV30
j_call: TRBJ1-1
d_call: TRBD1
cdr3_aa: CACDRVGPEAFF
cdr3_nt: TGTGCCTGTGACAGGGTGGGCCCTGAAGCTTTCTTT

clone_size: .
v_call: TRBV9
j_call: TRBJ1-6
d_call: .
cdr3_aa: CASSARDTLSSYNSPLHF
cdr3_nt: TGTGCCAGCAGCGCCCGGGACACCTTGAGCTCCTATAATTCACCCCTCCACTTT

clone_size: .
v_call: TRBV7-9
j_call: TRBJ1-2
d_call: TRBD1
cdr3_aa: CASSEHRGTYGYTF
cdr3_nt: TGTGCCAGCAGCGAACACAGGGGGACTTATGGCTACACCTTC

clone_size: .
v_call: TRBV10-2
j_call: TRBJ1-1
d_call: TRBD1
cdr3_aa: CASSRWQGDTEAFF
cdr3_nt: TGCGCCAGCAGTCGATGGCAGGGGGACACTGAAGCTTTCTTT

clone_size: .
v_call: TRBV11-2
j_call: TRBJ1-2
d_call: TRBD1
cdr3_aa: CASSLLTGDVNGYTF
cdr3_nt: TGTGCCAGCAGCTTGCTCACAGGGGATGTTAATGGCTACACCTTC

clone_size: .
v_call: TRBV9
j_call: TRBJ2-3
d_call: TRBD2
cdr3_aa: CASNPSGSPDTQYF
cdr3_nt: TGTGCCAGCAACCCTAGCGGAAGCCCAGATACGCAGTATTTT

clone_size: .
v_call: TRBV6-5
j_call: TRBJ2-7
d_call: .
cdr3_aa: CASSYELRTGWYF
cdr3_nt: TGTGCCAGCAGTTACGAATTGAGAACGGGGTGGTACTTC

clone_size: .
v_call: TRBV27
j_call: TRBJ2-7
d_call: .
cdr3_aa: CASSRIFQGIAYEQYF
cdr3_nt: TGTGCCAGCTCTCGGATATTCCAGGGAATTGCATACGAGCAGTACTTC

clone_size: once
v_call: TRBV7-6
j_call: TRBJ2-3
d_call: .
cdr3_aa: CASSPGVTQYF
cdr3_nt: TGTGCCAGCAGCCCAGGGGTCACGCAGTATTTT

clone_size: .
v_call: TRBV6-1
j_call: TRBJ1-1
d_call: .
cdr3_aa: CASSVSTVNTEAFF
cdr3_nt: TGTGCCAGCAGTGTATCCACAGTGAACACTGAAGCTTTCTTT

clone_size: .
v_call: TRBV14
j_call: TRBJ2-1
d_call: .
cdr3_aa: CASSQAPYVNEQFF
cdr3_nt: TGTGCCAGCAGCCAGGCCCCTTACGTCAATGAGCAGTTCTTC

clone_size: few
v_call: TRBV6-6
j_call: TRBJ2-2
d_call: TRBD1
cdr3_aa: CASTLSSGFGTGDTGELFF
cdr3_nt: TGTGCCAGCACTCTATCGAGTGGCTTCGGGACAGGGGACACCGGGGAGCTGTTTTTT

clone_size: .
v_call: TRBV7-9
j_call: TRBJ1-1
d_call: .
cdr3_aa: CASSLRGDEFTEAFF
cdr3_nt: TGTGCCAGCAGCCTAAGGGGCGATGAGTTCACTGAAGCTTTCTTT

clone_size: few
v_call: TRBV10-2
j_call: TRBJ1-2
d_call: .
cdr3_aa: CASGGGRYGYTF
cdr3_nt: TGCGCCAGCGGGGGGGGGCGATATGGCTACACCTTC

clone_size: .
v_call: TRBV6-5
j_call: TRBJ2-1
d_call: TRBD2
cdr3_aa: CAGGLAASNEQFF
cdr3_nt: TGTGCCGGCGGACTAGCCGCGTCTAATGAGCAGTTCTTC

clone_size: .
v_call: TRBV10-2
j_call: TRBJ1-1
d_call: TRBD1
cdr3_aa: CASTKDRESEAFF
cdr3_nt: TGCGCCAGCACCAAGGACAGGGAAAGTGAAGCTTTCTTT

clone_size: .
v_call: TRBV6-5
j_call: TRBJ2-1
d_call: .
cdr3_aa: CASSSSSLNEQFF
cdr3_nt: TGTGCCAGCAGTTCCTCTAGCTTAAATGAGCAGTTCTTC

clone_size: .
v_call: TRBV24-1
j_call: TRBJ1-1
d_call: TRBD1
cdr3_aa: CATSPGTGRGTEAFF
cdr3_nt: TGTGCCACCAGTCCCGGGACAGGGAGGGGCACTGAAGCTTTCTTT

clone_size: .
v_call: TRBV6-5
j_call: TRBJ2-3
d_call: TRBD2
cdr3_aa: CASRRGGTDTQYF
cdr3_nt: TGTGCCAGCAGACGCGGGGGGACAGATACGCAGTATTTT

clone_size: .
v_call: TRBV18
j_call: TRBJ1-2
d_call: .
cdr3_aa: CASSPTERANYGYTF
cdr3_nt: TGTGCCAGCTCACCCACGGAGCGCGCTAACTATGGCTACACCTTC

clone_size: .
v_call: TRBV9
j_call: TRBJ2-1
d_call: TRBD2
cdr3_aa: CASSLSGGDSYNEQFF
cdr3_nt: TGTGCCAGCAGCCTAAGCGGGGGGGACTCCTACAATGAGCAGTTCTTC

clone_size: .
v_call: TRBV3-1/TRBV3-2
j_call: TRBJ1-1
d_call: TRBD1
cdr3_aa: CASNQQGMNTEAFF
cdr3_nt: TGTGCCAGCAACCAACAGGGGATGAACACTGAAGCTTTCTTT

clone_size: .
v_call: TRBV30
j_call: TRBJ1-1
d_call: TRBD1
cdr3_aa: CAWSPTGDTEAFF
cdr3_nt: TGTGCCTGGAGTCCGACAGGGGACACTGAAGCTTTCTTT

clone_size: .
v_call: TRBV10-1
j_call: TRBJ2-2
d_call: .
cdr3_aa: CASSDWGHGTGELFF
cdr3_nt: TGCGCCAGCAGTGATTGGGGGCACGGCACCGGGGAGCTGTTTTTT

clone_size: .
v_call: TRBV7-9
j_call: TRBJ2-7
d_call: TRBD1
cdr3_aa: CASSPRTGDSYEQYF
cdr3_nt: TGTGCCAGCAGCCCGAGGACAGGGGACTCCTACGAGCAGTACTTC

clone_size: .
v_call: TRBV6-5
j_call: TRBJ2-7
d_call: .
cdr3_aa: CASDYQGNEQYF
cdr3_nt: TGTGCCAGCGACTACCAAGGAAACGAGCAGTACTTC

clone_size: .
v_call: TRBV19
j_call: TRBJ2-7
d_call: TRBD2
cdr3_aa: CASSKSSGGALFGEQYF
cdr3_nt: TGTGCCAGTAGTAAGTCCAGCGGGGGGGCCCTCTTCGGCGAGCAGTACTTC

clone_size: .
v_call: TRBV12-5
j_call: TRBJ1-2
d_call: .
cdr3_aa: CASWGGYSHYGYTF
cdr3_nt: TGTGCTAGTTGGGGGGGCTACAGTCACTATGGCTACACCTTC

clone_size: .
v_call: TRBV19
j_call: TRBJ2-7
d_call: TRBD1
cdr3_aa: CASSSPEGQGPYEQYF
cdr3_nt: TGTGCCAGTAGTTCCCCGGAGGGACAGGGCCCCTACGAGCAGTACTTC

clone_size: .
v_call: TRBV7-9
j_call: TRBJ1-5
d_call: .
cdr3_aa: CASSPPGVQPQHF
cdr3_nt: TGTGCCAGCAGCCCCCCAGGGGTCCAGCCCCAGCATTTT

clone_size: .
v_call: TRBV11-2
j_call: TRBJ1-1
d_call: .
cdr3_aa: CASLGGPGNTEAFF
cdr3_nt: TGTGCCAGCCTCGGGGGGCCCGGGAACACTGAAGCTTTCTTT

clone_size: .
v_call: TRBV7-6
j_call: TRBJ2-7
d_call: .
cdr3_aa: CASSLDFRSYEQYF
cdr3_nt: TGTGCCAGCAGCTTAGACTTTAGGAGCTACGAGCAGTACTTC

clone_size: .
v_call: TRBV4-1
j_call: TRBJ2-1
d_call: TRBD2
cdr3_aa: CASSPRGLADSPSYNEQFF
cdr3_nt: TGCGCCAGCAGCCCTCGAGGGCTAGCGGATTCCCCCTCCTACAATGAGCAGTTCTTC

clone_size: .
v_call: TRBV5-1
j_call: TRBJ2-2
d_call: .
cdr3_aa: CASSLVKLSGELFF
cdr3_nt: TGCGCCAGCAGCTTGGTAAAGCTCTCCGGGGAGCTGTTTTTT

clone_size: .
v_call: TRBV27
j_call: TRBJ2-3
d_call: TRBD2
cdr3_aa: CASSLTSWRGALDTQYF
cdr3_nt: TGTGCCAGCAGTTTAACGTCCTGGCGGGGGGCCTTAGATACGCAGTATTTT

clone_size: .
v_call: TRBV27
j_call: TRBJ1-1
d_call: TRBD1
cdr3_aa: CASSPVTGGSQVAFF
cdr3_nt: TGTGCCAGCAGTCCGGTGACAGGGGGGTCCCAGGTGGCTTTCTTT

clone_size: .
v_call: TRBV2
j_call: TRBJ2-7
d_call: .
cdr3_aa: CASRAGEQYF
cdr3_nt: TGTGCCAGCAGAGCAGGCGAGCAGTACTTC

clone_size: .
v_call: TRBV21-1
j_call: TRBJ1-6
d_call: .
cdr3_aa: CASSNLDSYNSPLHF
cdr3_nt: TGTGCCAGCAGCAATCTCGACAGCTATAATTCACCCCTCCACTTT

clone_size: .
v_call: TRBV12-3/TRBV12-4
j_call: TRBJ1-2
d_call: .
cdr3_aa: CASSTQGHYGYTF
cdr3_nt: TGTGCCAGCAGCACCCAGGGCCACTATGGCTACACCTTC

clone_size: .
v_call: TRBV29-1
j_call: TRBJ2-3
d_call: .
cdr3_aa: CSDGRDGTQYF
cdr3_nt: TGCAGCGACGGGAGAGACGGTACGCAGTATTTT

clone_size: .
v_call: TRBV6-5
j_call: TRBJ1-2
d_call: .
cdr3_aa: CASSYSTRVYGYTF
cdr3_nt: TGTGCCAGCAGTTACTCGACCAGGGTCTATGGCTACACCTTC

clone_size: .
v_call: TRBV7-2
j_call: TRBJ1-2
d_call: TRBD1
cdr3_aa: CASSPGGAYGYTF
cdr3_nt: TGTGCCAGCAGCCCAGGGGGCGCCTATGGCTACACCTTC

clone_size: .
v_call: TRBV20-1
j_call: TRBJ2-1
d_call: .
cdr3_aa: CSASTWSSYNEQFF
cdr3_nt: TGCAGTGCTAGTACGTGGAGCTCCTACAATGAGCAGTTCTTC

clone_size: .
v_call: TRBV13
j_call: TRBJ2-3
d_call: TRBD2
cdr3_aa: CASSLGVAGQIDTQYF
cdr3_nt: TGTGCCAGCAGCTTAGGAGTAGCGGGGCAAATAGATACGCAGTATTTT

clone_size: .
v_call: TRBV6-1
j_call: TRBJ2-2
d_call: .
cdr3_aa: CASSEPSLTGELFF
cdr3_nt: TGTGCCAGCAGTGAACCCTCTTTGACCGGGGAGCTGTTTTTT

clone_size: .
v_call: TRBV27
j_call: TRBJ2-5
d_call: .
cdr3_aa: CASGAGETQYF
cdr3_nt: TGTGCCAGCGGGGCTGGAGAGACCCAGTACTTC

clone_size: .
v_call: TRBV5-1
j_call: TRBJ2-3
d_call: TRBD2
cdr3_aa: CASSLVLSGGSADTQYF
cdr3_nt: TGCGCCAGCAGCTTGGTTCTTAGCGGGGGAAGTGCAGATACGCAGTATTTT

clone_size: .
v_call: TRBV18
j_call: TRBJ1-1
d_call: .
cdr3_aa: CASSPGGGSPPNTEAFF
cdr3_nt: TGTGCCAGCTCACCCGGGGGTGGGTCCCCTCCGAACACTGAAGCTTTCTTT

clone_size: .
v_call: TRBV2
j_call: TRBJ2-7
d_call: TRBD1
cdr3_aa: CASSGGTGGSYEQYF
cdr3_nt: TGTGCCAGCAGTGGGGGGACAGGGGGTTCCTACGAGCAGTACTTC

clone_size: .
v_call: TRBV7-6
j_call: TRBJ2-5
d_call: TRBD2
cdr3_aa: CASSLRGLAGRWETQYF
cdr3_nt: TGTGCCAGCAGCTTACGGGGACTAGCGGGGCGGTGGGAGACCCAGTACTTC

clone_size: .
v_call: TRBV11-2
j_call: TRBJ2-3
d_call: TRBD2
cdr3_aa: CASSTLGLAGGEQKDTQYF
cdr3_nt: TGTGCCAGCAGCACGCTCGGACTAGCGGGGGGGGAACAGAAAGATACGCAGTATTTT

clone_size: .
v_call: TRBV9
j_call: TRBJ1-5
d_call: TRBD1
cdr3_aa: CASSGTGFNQPQHF
cdr3_nt: TGTGCCAGCAGCGGGACAGGGTTCAATCAGCCCCAGCATTTT

clone_size: few
v_call: TRBV29-1
j_call: TRBJ2-7
d_call: .
cdr3_aa: CSVELSYEQYF
cdr3_nt: TGCAGCGTTGAACTTTCCTACGAGCAGTACTTC

clone_size: .
v_call: TRBV1
j_call: TRBJ1-2
d_call: .
cdr3_aa: CTSSQSLHYGYTF
cdr3_nt: TGCACCAGCAGCCAGAGCCTGCACTATGGCTACACCTTC

clone_size: .
v_call: TRBV12-5
j_call: TRBJ1-4
d_call: .
cdr3_aa: CASGLLRLGRGAGEKLFF
cdr3_nt: TGTGCTAGTGGTTTGCTCCGGCTGGGGAGGGGGGCAGGTGAAAAACTGTTTTTT